This T cell receptor beta chain derives from a study of cytomegalovirus exposure and HLA in healthy donors. V was trimmed by 5 bases and J by 1 base, leaving 11 bases between them. Germline V CDR1 and CDR2: MDHEN, SYDVKM. The CDR3 has 14 amino acids. PCR employed 60 Vbeta and 13 Jbeta primers. The protocol was immunoSEQ multiplex PCR, while the TCRdb copy is restricted to in-frame clones and leaves out a portion. The sample has roughly 100,000 clones, about three quarters seen once. Turning to this clone: The target antigen is unknown.

The study, taken as a whole, reports: With further analysis later on, most CMV-associated TCR beta chains appeared HLA-restricted. When a later analysis compared HLA-associated TCR beta chains with equally common others, the HLA-associated chains turned out to be more clonally expanded and to have lower generation probabilities. About 87% or about 30% of the time was how often most TCR beta V segments were productive, according to an earlier analysis.

This clonotype originated in a woman between 35 and 50 years old in good health and CMV-seropositive. This chain joins TRBV28 and TRBJ2-5; D uncertain. The sample taken for sequencing was PBMCs. CDR3 region: CASSVGSFQETQYF. CDR3 in DNA: TGTGCCAGCAGTGTGGGTAGCTTCCAAGAGACCCAGTACTTC.